Below are 17 T cell receptor beta chains sequenced from a single sample in a study of T cell repertoires in cytomegalovirus infection. One entry per CDR3 protein results from TCRdb running MiXCR on the reads. The sample includes about 80,000 distinct CDR3 sequences, roughly 3.6% of them seen just once. Material for sequencing was PBMCs. These receptors all come from a human donor in good health (CMV status not recorded). Some clones in this sample may be carry-over from other donors' samples.

This clonotype showed up many times. V usage is TRBV7-2 and J usage is TRBJ2-1; the match to TRBD2 covers 8 bases. Germline V gene lookup returns CDR1 SGHTA and CDR2 FQGNSA. This CDR3 is built from 17 residues. V was clipped by 2 bases and J by 0 bases; unmatched bases: 6. This chain's CDR3 is CASSLRAAGGSYNEQFF. Written as DNA, the CDR3 is TGTGCCAGCAGCTTAAGGGCGGCGGGGGGCTCCTACAATGAGCAGTTCTTC.

This clonotype was seen ten or more times. The V call is TRBV20-1, the J call TRBJ1-2, with no clear D. Germline V gene lookup returns CDR1 DFQATT and CDR2 SNEGSKA (reference sequence). This CDR3 has 11 residues. V was cut by 4 bases and J by 5 bases, with 8 bases left in between. CDR3 sequence: CSAIEQYGYTF. The CDR3 DNA reads as TGCAGTGCTATCGAGCAATATGGCTACACCTTC.

Note on this clonotype: A much larger clone lies one base from this, so it may be a read error. DNA for the CDR3: TGTGCCAGGAAGACATTTACCTTCAATGATGGCTACACCTTC. Encoded protein: CARKTFTFNDGYTF. The chain combines TRBV27 with TRBJ1-2; D gene uncertain. V was trimmed by 9 bases and J by 6 bases, leaving 20 bases between them. This CDR3 has 14 amino acids. Germline V gives CDR1 MNHEY, CDR2 SMNVEV (reference sequence).

Many counts were recorded for this clonotype. This chain connects TRBV2 to TRBJ2-1; 15 bases are shared with TRBD2. The ends lost 10 bases at V and 10 bases at J; junction bases unmatched: 17. The length of the CDR3 is 17 residues. CDR1 SNHLY and CDR2 FYNNEI come from the germline V gene. The chain's CDR3 is CAIDLEGLAGGNPEQFF. The CDR3 nucleotides are TGTGCCATCGACTTGGAGGGACTAGCGGGGGGAAATCCCGAGCAGTTCTTC.

This clonotype was seen repeatedly, ten times or more. One end of the junction is discordant with germline, which a read error may explain. The V gene is TRBV7-9, the J gene TRBJ2-3; 8 bases agree with TRBD2. The CDR3 consists of 16 residues. The germline gives CDR1 SEHNR, CDR2 FQNEAQ (reference sequence). In DNA, the CDR3 is TGTGCCAGCAGCTTAGCGCCCAGCGGGGGCACATATACGCAGTATTTT. Amino acids: CASSLAPSGGTYTQYF. The full variable domain, with the rest looked up from reference TRBV7-9 and TRBJ2-3, is DTGVSQNPRHKITKRGQNVTFRCDPISEHNRLYWYRQTLGQGPEFLTYFQNEAQLEKSRLLSDRFSAERPKGSFSTLEIQRTEQGDSAMYLCASSLAPSGGTYTQYFGPGTRLTVL.

This clonotype was observed at least ten times. V usage is TRBV20-1 and J usage is TRBJ2-6, with D uncertain. V gave up 5 bases and J gave up 0 bases, with 11 bases separating them. The V gene's germline CDR1 is DFQATT and CDR2 SNEGSKA (reference sequence). This CDR3 contains 15 residues. This CDR3 reads CSAVIRLSGANVLTF. The CDR3 nucleotides are TGCAGTGCTGTAATCCGACTCTCTGGGGCCAACGTCCTGACTTTC.

This clonotype has ten or more counts. The chain has TRBV7-2 and TRBJ2-7; 10 bases match TRBD1. The CDR3 loop spans 15 amino acids. V shed 3 bases and J 6 bases; nucleotides not matched to a gene: 8. Germline assignment: CDR1 SGHTA and CDR2 FQGNSA. CDR3 DNA: TGTGCCAGCAGCTTCAGGACAGGGGGATTCGCCGAGCAGTACTTC. It is translated as CASSFRTGGFAEQYF.

This clonotype was observed at least ten times. The chain combines TRBV7-9 with TRBJ2-5; 13 bases fit TRBD2. V trimming: 4 bases; J trimming: 3 bases; junction bases outside the gene matches: 11. This CDR3 has 18 amino acids. CDR1 is SEHNR and CDR2 is FQNEAQ in the germline V gene (reference sequence). CDR3 residues: CASSYRRGLAGDKETQYF. The CDR3 nucleotides read TGTGCCAGCAGCTACCGACGCGGACTAGCGGGGGATAAAGAGACCCAGTACTTC.

This clonotype was found many times. This chain links TRBV7-9 with TRBJ1-5; maybe TRBD1 (5 bases). The CDR3 spans 17 residues. Per germline, CDR1 SEHNR and CDR2 FQNEAQ (reference sequence). Trimming shortened V by 0 bases and J by 3 bases, and 15 bases separated the two germline ends. CDR3: CASSLAHSDSYNQPQHF. CDR3 in DNA: TGTGCCAGCAGCTTAGCCCACAGCGACAGTTACAATCAGCCCCAGCATTTT.

This clonotype was detected many times. This rearrangement joins TRBV12-3 or TRBV12-4 to TRBJ1-2; TRBD1 agrees at 9 bases. With V trimmed by 7 bases and J by 6 bases, 3 bases remained unmatched. The CDR3 consists of 12 residues. DNA of the CDR3: TGTGCCAGCACCCGACAGGGGGATGGCTACACCTTC. Its protein is CASTRQGDGYTF.

This clonotype was found many times. This rearrangement joins TRBV4-2 to TRBJ2-2; no firm D call. The CDR3 runs to 14 residues. V was shortened by 0 bases and J by 5 bases, with 7 bases between the two germline ends. Germline V gene lookup returns CDR1 LGHNA and CDR2 YNFKEQ. The DNA for the CDR3 is TGTGCCAGCAGCCAAGACACTCTGACCGGGGAGCTGTTTTTT. It encodes CASSQDTLTGELFF.

This clonotype came up many times. The gene calls are TRBV6-2 or TRBV6-3 and TRBJ1-1; D unresolved. CDR1 is MNHEY, CDR2 SVGEGT, per germline. Trimming shortened V by 5 bases and J by 2 bases, and 12 bases separated the two germline ends. The length of the CDR3 is 14 residues. The chain's CDR3 is CASSQASRNTEAFF. CDR3 DNA sequence: TGTGCCAGCAGTCAAGCCTCTCGAAACACTGAAGCTTTCTTT.

This clonotype was counted many times. The rearrangement links TRBV4-2 to TRBJ1-1; D is perhaps TRBD1 (5 bases). Germline loops: CDR1 LGHNA, CDR2 YNFKEQ. The CDR3 covers 14 residues. Between the trimmed V and J ends, which lost 7 bases and 1 base, there was a span of 13 bases. CDR3 nucleotides: TGTGCCAGCACGGGGGGAACAGGGAACACTGAAGCTTTCTTT. Amino acid sequence: CASTGGTGNTEAFF.

This clonotype was seen many times. The rearrangement uses TRBV5-4 and TRBJ1-2; maybe TRBD1 (5 bases). The germline V gene has CDR1 SGHNT and CDR2 YYREEE (reference sequence). Trimming removed 9 bases at V and 0 bases at J, with 15 bases between. This CDR3 is built from 14 residues. CDR3 amino acids: CATHLQGPNYGYTF. The DNA for the CDR3 is TGTGCCACCCACCTGCAGGGTCCTAACTATGGCTACACCTTC. The variable domain in full, completed from reference TRBV5-4 and TRBJ1-2, reads ETGVTQSPTHLIKTRGQQVTLRCSSQSGHNTVSWYQQALGQGPQFIFQYYREEENGRGNFPPRFSGLQFPNYSSELNVNALELDDSALYLCATHLQGPNYGYTFGSGTRLTVV.

This clonotype was detected ten times or more. This chain uses TRBV19 with TRBJ2-1; 8 bases map to TRBD1. V gave up 3 bases and J gave up 9 bases; unmatched junction bases: 10. The CDR3 extends over 15 amino acids. CDR1 and CDR2 from the germline V gene are LNHDA and SQIVND (reference sequence). The CDR3 loop is CASSMSPPGTGEQFF. CDR3 DNA sequence: TGTGCCAGTAGTATGAGCCCTCCGGGGACAGGTGAGCAGTTCTTC. Drawing the rest from reference TRBV19 and TRBJ2-1, the complete variable domain is DGGITQSPKYLFRKEGQNVTLSCEQNLNHDAMYWYRQDPGQGLRLIYYSQIVNDFQKGDIAEGYSVSREKKESFPLTVTSAQKNPTAFYLCASSMSPPGTGEQFFGPGTRLTVL.

This clonotype was observed at least ten times. J is TRBJ1-1 and V is TRBV7-9; D is ambiguous. CDR3 length: 12 residues. Germline CDR1 SEHNR, CDR2 FQNEAQ (reference sequence). Trimming cost V 2 bases and J 9 bases, with 10 bases left between them. As DNA, the CDR3 is TGTGCCAGCAGCTTAACTCCGGTACAAGCTTTCTTT. The encoded protein is CASSLTPVQAFF.

This clonotype came up many times. This chain connects TRBV20-1 to TRBJ1-1, with 8 bases that match TRBD1. V was clipped by 3 bases and J by 0 bases; unmatched bases: 3. CDR1 is DFQATT, CDR2 SNEGSKA, per germline (reference sequence). CDR3 size: 14 residues. The CDR3 loop is CSARDRVVNTEAFF. As DNA, the CDR3 is TGCAGTGCTAGGGACAGGGTGGTGAACACTGAAGCTTTCTTT.